What follows are 3 T cell receptor beta chains derived from one specimen sequenced in a study of OX40 agonist ivuxolimab in advanced cancers. The library was made by the immunoSEQ multiplex PCR assay. TCRdb holds this immuneACCESS table with in-frame rearrangements only. Some clones are missing; in checked studies, unresolved V genes explain under half, and the rest has no known cause. This sample holds about 64,000 clones; 75% to 95% were observed only once. The ten largest clones represent about 0.44% of the sample. The sample was CD4+ or CD8+ T cells sorted from blood, taken in a trial of the OX40 agonist ivuxolimab. The receptors come from an adult with an advanced solid tumor such as melanoma, head and neck, liver or kidney cancer.

This clone was seen a few times. The chain links TRBV18 to TRBJ2-7; D gene ambiguous. The germline gives CDR1 KGHSH, CDR2 LQKENI. CDR3 length: 14 amino acids. Trimming removed 0 bases from V and 3 bases from J, with 9 bases in between. The chain's CDR3 is CASSPPGRNYEQYF. In DNA form, the CDR3 reads TGTGCCAGCTCACCACCGGGCAGAAACTACGAGCAGTACTTC.

Only one count was recorded for this clone. V usage is TRBV29-1 and J usage is TRBJ2-3; D remains ambiguous. This CDR3 comprises 12 residues. The germline gives CDR1 SQVTM, CDR2 ANQGSEA. Trimming cost V 3 bases and J 3 bases, with 7 bases left between them. CDR3 coding DNA: TGCAGCGTTGATCCAGCGACAGATACGCAGTATTTT. Translated: CSVDPATDTQYF.

The chain carries TRBV10-1 and TRBJ2-3; 10 bases fit TRBD2. CDR3 length equals 15 residues. The germline gives CDR1 WNHNN, CDR2 SYGVQD (reference sequence). Unmatched junction bases numbered 3, after V lost 5 bases and J lost 1 base. The CDR3 reads CASSPGLAGTDTQYF. As DNA, the CDR3 is TGCGCCAGCAGTCCTGGACTAGCGGGCACAGATACGCAGTATTTT.